This TCR beta chain was sequenced during a study of regulatory T cells in long-lasting Graves disease. Findings of the study overall: Fewer public clonotypes were shared by new patients (about 940) than by persistent patients (about 3,000).

The sample's time point: newly diagnosed GD, antithyroid drugs for less than 3 months. Preparation of the TCR library used RNA extracted from PBMCs. Libraries of TCR beta came from iRepertoire HTBI primers plus Arm-PCR of CDR3 regions. TCRdb re-derived calls from the multiplex PCR reads in MiXCR, one entry per CDR3 protein. Among about 460,000 distinct CDR3 sequences listed, roughly 15% were seen once. In this sample, this clonotype turned up many times. What it binds is unknown. The CDR3 is 11 residues long. The V gene lost 8 bases and the J gene lost 4 bases, with 6 bases spanning the gap. Germline lookup yields CDR1 SGHAT and CDR2 FQNNGV. This sample was also put to use in a study of T cells in Graves' hyperthyroidism and ophthalmopathy. That study adds: Primed by the HTBI set, a first-round RT-PCR was run on the TCR CDR3.

This TCR came from a woman aged 45-59 years with Graves disease. The chain links TRBV11-2 to TRBJ2-1; TRBD2 might be the D (5 bases). Here the sequenced sample was peripheral blood mononuclear cells (PBMCs), taken at new diagnosis, from a patient treated with antithyroid drugs. The chain's CDR3 is CASGSYNEQFF. The DNA for the CDR3 is TGTGCCAGCGGGAGTTACAATGAGCAGTTCTTC.